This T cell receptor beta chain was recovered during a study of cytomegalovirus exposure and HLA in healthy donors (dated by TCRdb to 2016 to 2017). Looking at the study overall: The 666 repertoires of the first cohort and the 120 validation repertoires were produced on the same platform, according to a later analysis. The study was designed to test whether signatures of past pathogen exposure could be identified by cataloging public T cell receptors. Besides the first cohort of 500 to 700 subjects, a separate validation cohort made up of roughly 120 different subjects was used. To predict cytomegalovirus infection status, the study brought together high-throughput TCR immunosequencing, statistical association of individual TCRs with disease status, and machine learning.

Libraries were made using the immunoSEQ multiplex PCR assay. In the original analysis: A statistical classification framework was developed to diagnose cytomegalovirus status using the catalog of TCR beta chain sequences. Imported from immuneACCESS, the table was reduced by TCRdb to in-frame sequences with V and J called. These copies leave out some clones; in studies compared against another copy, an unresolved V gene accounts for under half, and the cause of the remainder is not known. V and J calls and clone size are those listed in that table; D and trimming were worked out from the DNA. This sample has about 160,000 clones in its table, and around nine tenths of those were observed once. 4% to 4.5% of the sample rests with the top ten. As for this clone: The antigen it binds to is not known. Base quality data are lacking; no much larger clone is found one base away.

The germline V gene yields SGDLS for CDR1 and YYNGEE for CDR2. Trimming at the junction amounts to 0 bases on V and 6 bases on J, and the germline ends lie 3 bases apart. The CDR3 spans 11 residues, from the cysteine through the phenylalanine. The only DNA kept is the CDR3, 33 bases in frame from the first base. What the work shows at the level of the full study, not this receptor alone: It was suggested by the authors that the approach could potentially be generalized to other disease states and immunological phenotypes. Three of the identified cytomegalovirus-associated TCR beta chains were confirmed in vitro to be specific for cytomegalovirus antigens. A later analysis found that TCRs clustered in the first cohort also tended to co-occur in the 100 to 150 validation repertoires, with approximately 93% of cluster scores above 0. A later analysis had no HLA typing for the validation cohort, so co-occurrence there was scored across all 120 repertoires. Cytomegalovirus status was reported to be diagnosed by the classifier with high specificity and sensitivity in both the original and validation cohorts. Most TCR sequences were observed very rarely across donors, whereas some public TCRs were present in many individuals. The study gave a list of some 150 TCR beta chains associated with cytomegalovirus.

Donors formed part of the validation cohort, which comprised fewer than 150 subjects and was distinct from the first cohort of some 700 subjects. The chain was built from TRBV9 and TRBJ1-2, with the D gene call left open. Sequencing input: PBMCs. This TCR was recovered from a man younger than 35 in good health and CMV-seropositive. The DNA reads TGTGCCAGCAGCGTAGCGGATGGCTACACCTTC. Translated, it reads CASSVADGYTF.